This T cell receptor (beta chain) comes out of a study of blood T cell repertoires in COVID-19. In this sample, this clone turned up once. TCRdb keeps only in-frame clones here, not all; method: immunoSEQ multiplex PCR. This sample has about 210,000 clones, with about 81% found just once. This TCR was sampled from a man aged 35 to 55 who had recovered from COVID-19. The sample was PBMCs or T cells enriched from blood (not recorded which).

The CDR3 protein is CASSFRVEQFF. The CDR3 DNA follows: TGTGCCAGCAGTTTTAGAGTTGAGCAGTTCTTC. The V gene is TRBV12-3 or TRBV12-4, the J gene TRBJ2-1, with D unresolved. Between the trimmed V and J ends, which lost 3 bases and 9 bases, there was a span of 6 bases. CDR3 length equals 11 residues.